Sequencing of this T cell receptor (beta chain) was carried out in a study of blood T cell repertoires in COVID-19. This CDR3 has 15 residues. Looked up from germline, CDR1 is GTSNPN and CDR2 is SVGIG (reference sequence). V trimming: 0 bases; J trimming: 1 base; junction bases outside the gene matches: 4. Original analysis: Estimation of nucleated cell counts relied on the amplification of reference gene primers. This table comes from immunoSEQ multiplex PCR, and its TCRdb copy is limited to in-frame clones, with some not included. D and trimming were read from the DNA, whereas the V and J calls and clone size are those reported in that table. The repertoire holds under 200,000 clones, with approximately 86% as singletons.

Sequencing used peripheral blood. The chain is built from TRBV30 and TRBJ2-3; the match to TRBD2 covers 7 bases. The source of this sequence is a man between 60 and 75 years old with acute or convalescent COVID-19. CDR3: CAWSVGAGGTDTQYF. In nucleotides, the CDR3 is TGTGCCTGGAGTGTAGGGGCGGGAGGCACAGATACGCAGTATTTT.